Listed below are T cell receptor beta chains from one sample, sequenced in a study of CD8 T cells in ankylosing spondylitis. MiXCR, run by TCRdb on the 5' RACE reads, gives a single entry per CDR3 protein. The table lists about 340,000 distinct CDR3 sequences, 20% to 25% of them singletons. The specimen sequenced was blood, either unsorted or a sorted T cell fraction (not recorded which). Receptors were obtained from a male donor with ankylosing spondylitis or in good health (not recorded which). Each CDR3 is given with its conserved first and last residue. A D gene is named only where the DNA matches it firmly. Expanded clones are given a class, and other clones once, few, many or no size at all.

DNA: TGTGCCACCAGCTCCTTAAGGACAGGAAGTTCAGATACGCAGTATTTT; CDR3: CATSSLRTGSSDTQYF; J: TRBJ2-3; D: TRBD1; V: TRBV15; size: once
DNA: TGTGCCACCAGCAGAGGGACAGGGAAAAATGAGCAGTTCTTC; CDR3: CATSRGTGKNEQFF; J: TRBJ2-1; D: TRBD1; V: TRBV15; size: -
DNA: TGTGCCAGCAGCAACCGACAGACGCTCATTTTGGAAGCTTTCTTT; CDR3: CASSNRQTLILEAFF; J: TRBJ1-1; D: -; V: TRBV5-6; size: -
DNA: TGTGCCAGCAGTTTAGCTCCCCGGGGCAATGAGCAGTTCTTC; CDR3: CASSLAPRGNEQFF; J: TRBJ2-1; D: -; V: TRBV12-3/TRBV12-4; size: many
DNA: TGTGCCAGCAGCACCGGAGCGGGGGCGGGGGAGACCCAGTACTTC; CDR3: CASSTGAGAGETQYF; J: TRBJ2-5; D: TRBD2; V: TRBV11-2; size: -
DNA: TGTGCCAGCAGTCCCGACCACGTAACTCGCACAGATACGCAGTATTTT; CDR3: CASSPDHVTRTDTQYF; J: TRBJ2-3; D: -; V: TRBV12-3/TRBV12-4; size: few
DNA: TGCAGTGCAGCTCGGGCGGGGGCCCGGAACACTGAAGCTTTCTTT; CDR3: CSAARAGARNTEAFF; J: TRBJ1-1; D: -; V: TRBV20-1; size: -
DNA: TGTGCCAGCGGACAGGCCGACTTTTCCTACGAGCAGTACTTC; CDR3: CASGQADFSYEQYF; J: TRBJ2-7; D: TRBD1; V: TRBV12-3/TRBV12-4; size: -
DNA: TGTGCCAGCAGCCAACGACTGTGGGAGACCCAGTACTTC; CDR3: CASSQRLWETQYF; J: TRBJ2-5; D: -; V: TRBV3-1; size: few
DNA: TGTGCCAGCAGTAAATCGACAGGGAACACTGAAGCTTTCTTT; CDR3: CASSKSTGNTEAFF; J: TRBJ1-1; D: -; V: TRBV12-3/TRBV12-4; size: few
DNA: TGCAGTGCTAGCCGGACAGGACCAGCAGATACGCAGTATTTT; CDR3: CSASRTGPADTQYF; J: TRBJ2-3; D: TRBD1; V: TRBV20-1; size: few
DNA: TGTGCCAGCAGCCCCACAAGGACGGGAGTCTACAATGAGCAGTTCTTC; CDR3: CASSPTRTGVYNEQFF; J: TRBJ2-1; D: -; V: TRBV7-8; size: -
DNA: TGTGCCAGCAGTCCTCGACAGTATTTGGACGAGCAGTACTTC; CDR3: CASSPRQYLDEQYF; J: TRBJ2-7; D: -; V: TRBV27; size: few
DNA: TGTGCCAGCAGCCAGTTGGTAGCGGGCGAGCAGTACTTC; CDR3: CASSQLVAGEQYF; J: TRBJ2-7; D: TRBD2; V: TRBV14; size: -
DNA: TGCAGTGCTCAGGACAGGAGGAACACTGAAGCTTTCTTT; CDR3: CSAQDRRNTEAFF; J: TRBJ1-1; D: TRBD1; V: TRBV20-1; size: -
DNA: TGTGCCAGCAGCGTAGGGGATATGGGCCAGGGGGACAATGAAGCTTTCTTT; CDR3: CASSVGDMGQGDNEAFF; J: TRBJ1-1; D: TRBD1; V: TRBV9; size: -
DNA: TGTGCCAGCAGCGGGGGGGCCCTCCTAGCCAAAAACATTCAGTACTTC; CDR3: CASSGGALLAKNIQYF; J: TRBJ2-4; D: TRBD2; V: TRBV6-1; size: few
DNA: TGTGCCAGCAGTCGGGACAAGTCCTACGAGCAGTACTTC; CDR3: CASSRDKSYEQYF; J: TRBJ2-7; D: -; V: TRBV27; size: -
DNA: TGTGCCAGCCGTAGGACAGGGCCGGGTCAGCCCCAGCATTTT; CDR3: CASRRTGPGQPQHF; J: TRBJ1-5; D: TRBD1; V: TRBV27; size: -
DNA: TGCAGCGTTGTAAGGGAGGACGGGGAGCTGTTTTTT; CDR3: CSVVREDGELFF; J: TRBJ2-2; D: -; V: TRBV29-1; size: -
DNA: TGCAGTGCTAGACTAGCCGGGGAGCTGTTTTTT; CDR3: CSARLAGELFF; J: TRBJ2-2; D: -; V: TRBV20-1; size: -
DNA: TGTGCCAGCACCCCGAACCCCGGGGAGCTGTTTTTT; CDR3: CASTPNPGELFF; J: TRBJ2-2; D: -; V: TRBV7-9; size: -
DNA: TGTGCCAGCAGTTTCGGAGGGCGCGACGAGCAGTACTTC; CDR3: CASSFGGRDEQYF; J: TRBJ2-7; D: -; V: TRBV12-3/TRBV12-4; size: -
DNA: TGTGCCAGCAGCTCAGGACGGCAACTAGCCAAAAACATTCAGTACTTC; CDR3: CASSSGRQLAKNIQYF; J: TRBJ2-4; D: -; V: TRBV7-9; size: -
DNA: TGTGCCAGCAGCTTACTAGCCCCCGGGGGCCCAGATACGCAGTATTTT; CDR3: CASSLLAPGGPDTQYF; J: TRBJ2-3; D: -; V: TRBV13; size: few
DNA: TGCAGTGCTCTCCAGAGGGTTACCGGGGAGCTGTTTTTT; CDR3: CSALQRVTGELFF; J: TRBJ2-2; D: -; V: TRBV20-1; size: -
DNA: TGTGCCAGCAGCTTACCGACTAGCGGGGGACACACCGGGGAGCTGTTTTTT; CDR3: CASSLPTSGGHTGELFF; J: TRBJ2-2; D: TRBD2; V: TRBV7-8; size: -
DNA: TGCAGTGCTAGGGAGGTGTCCTACGAGCAGTACTTC; CDR3: CSAREVSYEQYF; J: TRBJ2-7; D: -; V: TRBV20-1; size: few
DNA: TGTGCCAGCACCCCTCCAGCGAAAGAGACCCAGTACTTC; CDR3: CASTPPAKETQYF; J: TRBJ2-5; D: -; V: TRBV7-8; size: -
DNA: TGTGCCAGCAGCTTAGCAGGGGACACTGAAGCTTTCTTT; CDR3: CASSLAGDTEAFF; J: TRBJ1-1; D: -; V: TRBV7-8; size: -
DNA: TGTGCCTGGAGAGATCCGGGGACTGAAGCTTTCTTT; CDR3: CAWRDPGTEAFF; J: TRBJ1-1; D: -; V: TRBV30; size: -
DNA: TGCAGCGTTTTGAGAGATACGCAGTATTTT; CDR3: CSVLRDTQYF; J: TRBJ2-3; D: -; V: TRBV29-1; size: few
DNA: TGTGCCACCAGTGAACCTTTAGAAGGGTGGACCGGGGAGCTGTTTTTT; CDR3: CATSEPLEGWTGELFF; J: TRBJ2-2; D: -; V: TRBV24-1; size: few
DNA: TGTGCCAGCAGCTCCGCCGGGACAGGGGGCGTTAACACCGGGGAGCTGTTTTTT; CDR3: CASSSAGTGGVNTGELFF; J: TRBJ2-2; D: TRBD1; V: TRBV12-3/TRBV12-4; size: few
DNA: TGTGCCAGCAGTTTAGATTACGGGACCCCGGGAGATACGCAGTATTTT; CDR3: CASSLDYGTPGDTQYF; J: TRBJ2-3; D: -; V: TRBV12-3/TRBV12-4; size: -
DNA: TGTGCCAGCAGCTTGGGACACCCCTCCTACGAGCAGTACTTC; CDR3: CASSLGHPSYEQYF; J: TRBJ2-7; D: -; V: TRBV5-6; size: -
DNA: TGCAGTGCAATAAGGAGACTCTCCTACGAGCAGTACTTC; CDR3: CSAIRRLSYEQYF; J: TRBJ2-7; D: -; V: TRBV20-1; size: few
DNA: TGTGCCAGCTCACCCCTAACCGGGACAGGGGCGAAGGACCCCTACGAGCAGTACTTC; CDR3: CASSPLTGTGAKDPYEQYF; J: TRBJ2-7; D: TRBD1; V: TRBV18; size: many
DNA: TGCAGTGCTAGAGGATCGGGACTAGCGGGCAAAGACCTCCTCGAGCAGTACTTC; CDR3: CSARGSGLAGKDLLEQYF; J: TRBJ2-7; D: TRBD2; V: TRBV20-1; size: few
DNA: TGTGCCAGCAGATGGGGACAGGGTCCCGGGGAGCTGTTTTTT; CDR3: CASRWGQGPGELFF; J: TRBJ2-2; D: TRBD1; V: TRBV12-3/TRBV12-4; size: few
DNA: TGTGCCAGCAGCGTAGACAGAGAAGAGACCCAGTACTTC; CDR3: CASSVDREETQYF; J: TRBJ2-5; D: -; V: TRBV9; size: once